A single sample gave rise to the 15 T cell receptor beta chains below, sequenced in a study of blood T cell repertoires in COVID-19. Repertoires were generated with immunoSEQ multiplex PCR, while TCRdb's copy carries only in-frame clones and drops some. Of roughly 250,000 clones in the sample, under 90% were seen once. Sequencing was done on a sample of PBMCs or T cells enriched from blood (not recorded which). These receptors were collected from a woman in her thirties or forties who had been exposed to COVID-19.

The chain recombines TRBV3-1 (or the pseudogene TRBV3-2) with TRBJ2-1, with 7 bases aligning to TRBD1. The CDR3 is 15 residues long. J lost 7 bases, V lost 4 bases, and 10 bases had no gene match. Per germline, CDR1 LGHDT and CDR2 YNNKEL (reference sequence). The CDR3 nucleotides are TGTGCCAGCAGCCCAGACAGGGAATTTAGAAATGAGCAGTTCTTC. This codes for CASSPDREFRNEQFF.

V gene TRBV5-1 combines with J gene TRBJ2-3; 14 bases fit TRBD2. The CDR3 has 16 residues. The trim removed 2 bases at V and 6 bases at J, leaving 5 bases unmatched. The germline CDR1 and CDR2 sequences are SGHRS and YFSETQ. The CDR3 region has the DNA TGCGCCAGCAGCTTAGGACTAGCGGGGGGTCTGGATACGCAGTATTTT. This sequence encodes CASSLGLAGGLDTQYF.

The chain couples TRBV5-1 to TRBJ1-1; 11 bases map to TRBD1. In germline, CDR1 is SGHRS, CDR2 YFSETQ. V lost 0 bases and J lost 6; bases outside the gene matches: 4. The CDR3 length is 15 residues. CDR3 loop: CASSLVGQGEAEAFF. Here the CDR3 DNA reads TGCGCCAGCAGCTTGGTGGGACAGGGGGAGGCTGAAGCTTTCTTT.

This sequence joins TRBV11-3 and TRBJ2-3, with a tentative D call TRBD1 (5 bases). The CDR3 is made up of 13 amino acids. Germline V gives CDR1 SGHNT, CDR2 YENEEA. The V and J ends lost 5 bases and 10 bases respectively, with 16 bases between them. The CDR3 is CASSLGPRQPQYF. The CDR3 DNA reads TGTGCCAGCAGCCTAGGTCCCAGACAGCCGCAGTATTTT. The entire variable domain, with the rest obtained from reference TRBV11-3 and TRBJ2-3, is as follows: EAGVVQSPRYKIIEKKQPVAFWCNPISGHNTLYWYLQNLGQGPELLIRYENEEAVDDSQLPKDRFSAERLKGVDSTLKIQPAELGDSAVYLCASSLGPRQPQYFGPGTRLTVL.

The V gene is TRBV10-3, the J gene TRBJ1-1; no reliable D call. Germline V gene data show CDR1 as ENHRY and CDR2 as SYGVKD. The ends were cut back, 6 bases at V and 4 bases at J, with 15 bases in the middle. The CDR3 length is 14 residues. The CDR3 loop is CAISPAVDSTEAFF. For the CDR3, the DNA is TGTGCCATCAGCCCCGCTGTGGACTCCACTGAAGCTTTCTTT.

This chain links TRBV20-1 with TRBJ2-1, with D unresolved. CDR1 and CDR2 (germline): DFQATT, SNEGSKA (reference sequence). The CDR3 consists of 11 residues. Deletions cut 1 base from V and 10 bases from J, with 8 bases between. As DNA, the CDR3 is TGCAGTGCTAGAGTTACCCGGGAGCAGTTCTTC. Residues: CSARVTREQFF.

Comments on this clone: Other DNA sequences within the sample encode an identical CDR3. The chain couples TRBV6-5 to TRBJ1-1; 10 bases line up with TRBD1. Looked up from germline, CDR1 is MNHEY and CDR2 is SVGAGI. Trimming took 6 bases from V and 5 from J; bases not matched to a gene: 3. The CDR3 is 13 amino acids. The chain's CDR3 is CASRGTGDTEAFF. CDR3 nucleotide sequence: TGTGCCAGCAGAGGGACAGGGGATACTGAAGCTTTCTTT.

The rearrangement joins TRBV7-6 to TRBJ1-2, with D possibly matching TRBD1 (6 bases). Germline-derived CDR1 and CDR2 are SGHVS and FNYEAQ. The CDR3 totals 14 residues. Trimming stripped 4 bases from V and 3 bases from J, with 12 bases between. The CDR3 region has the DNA TGTGCCAGCAGCTCTCAGAAGGGGGACTATGGCTACACCTTC. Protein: CASSSQKGDYGYTF.

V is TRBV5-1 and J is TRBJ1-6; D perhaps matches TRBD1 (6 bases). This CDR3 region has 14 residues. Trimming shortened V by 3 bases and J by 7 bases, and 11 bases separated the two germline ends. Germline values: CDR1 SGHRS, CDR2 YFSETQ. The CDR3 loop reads CASSSGTFNSPLHF. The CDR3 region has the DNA TGCGCCAGCAGCTCCGGGACATTCAATTCACCCCTCCACTTT.

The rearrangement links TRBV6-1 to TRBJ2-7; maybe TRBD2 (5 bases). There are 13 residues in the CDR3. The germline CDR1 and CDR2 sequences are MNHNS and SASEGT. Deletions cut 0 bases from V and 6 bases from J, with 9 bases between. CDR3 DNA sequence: TGTGCCAGCAGTGAAGCAAGAGGGAGCGAGCAGTACTTC. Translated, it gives CASSEARGSEQYF.

For the CDR3, the DNA is TGTGCCAGTAGTAAGGCAACAGGGGCCAGGGAAAAACTGTTTTTT. Its protein product is CASSKATGAREKLFF. The rearrangement joins TRBV19 to TRBJ1-4, with 7 bases fitting TRBD1. The CDR3 spans 15 residues. Germline V gives CDR1 LNHDA, CDR2 SQIVND (reference sequence). V was clipped by 4 bases and J by 8 bases; unmatched bases: 10.

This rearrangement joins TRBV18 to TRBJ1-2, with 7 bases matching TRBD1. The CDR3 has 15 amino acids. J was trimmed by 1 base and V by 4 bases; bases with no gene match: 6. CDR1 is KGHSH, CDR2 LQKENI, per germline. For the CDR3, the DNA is TGTGCCAGCTCACTACAGGGGCTGAATAACTATGGCTACACCTTC. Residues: CASSLQGLNNYGYTF.

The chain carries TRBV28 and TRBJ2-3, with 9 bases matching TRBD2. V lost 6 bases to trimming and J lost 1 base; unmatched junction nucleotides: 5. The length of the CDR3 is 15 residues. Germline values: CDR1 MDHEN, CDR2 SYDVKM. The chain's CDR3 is CASRTLAGRTDTQYF. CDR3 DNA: TGTGCCAGCAGAACCCTAGCGGGACGCACAGATACGCAGTATTTT.

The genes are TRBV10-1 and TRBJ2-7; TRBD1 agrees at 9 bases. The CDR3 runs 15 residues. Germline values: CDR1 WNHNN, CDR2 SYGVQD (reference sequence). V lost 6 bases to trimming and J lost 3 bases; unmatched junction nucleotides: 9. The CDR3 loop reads CASSPGDRAFYEQYF. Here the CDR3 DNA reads TGCGCCAGCAGCCCCGGGGACAGGGCTTTCTACGAGCAGTACTTC.

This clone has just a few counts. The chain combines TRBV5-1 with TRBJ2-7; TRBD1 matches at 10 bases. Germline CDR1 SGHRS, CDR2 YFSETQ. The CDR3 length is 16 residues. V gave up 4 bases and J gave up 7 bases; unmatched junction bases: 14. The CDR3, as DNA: TGCGCCAGCAGCCGGCGCGTTGCGGACAGGGGGTTTGAGCAGTACTTC. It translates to CASSRRVADRGFEQYF.